This T cell receptor beta chain is drawn from a study of a mutant IDH1 vaccine in newly diagnosed glioma. Looking at the study overall: Treated patients were roughly 62% male, roughly 40% female, mean age roughly 40 years. Antecedent treatment encompassed radiotherapy, temozolomide, or their combination; the majority received both. Overall study findings and caveats: Patients showed vaccine-induced immune responses at a rate of roughly 93%.

Comments on this clone: As yet, its antigen is unknown.

Profiling relied on immunoSEQ multiplex PCR, and the TCRdb table lists in-frame clones only, not all of them. The sample has around 54,000 clones, approximately 78% seen once. Time point described: baseline, week 1 (first vaccination visit). Treatment in this sample: pre-vaccination baseline after standard-of-care therapy. Each donor presented with a new WHO grade 3 or 4 astrocytoma that tested IDH1-mutant and showed ATRX loss. Source: PBMCs, taken from a glioma patient treated with radiotherapy, temozolomide or both. The TCR was taken from a man aged 18 to 35 with glioma.

The DNA for the CDR3 is TGTGCCAGCAGTGAATCCGAGGGGCAGAAGCCCCAGCATTTT. Residues: CASSESEGQKPQHF. The chain carries TRBV25-1 and TRBJ1-5; tentatively, D is TRBD1 (5 bases). The CDR3 sequence is 14 residues long. Trimming took off 1 base at V and 8 bases at J, with 12 bases between the two ends. Germline-derived CDR1 and CDR2 are MGHDK and SYGVNS.